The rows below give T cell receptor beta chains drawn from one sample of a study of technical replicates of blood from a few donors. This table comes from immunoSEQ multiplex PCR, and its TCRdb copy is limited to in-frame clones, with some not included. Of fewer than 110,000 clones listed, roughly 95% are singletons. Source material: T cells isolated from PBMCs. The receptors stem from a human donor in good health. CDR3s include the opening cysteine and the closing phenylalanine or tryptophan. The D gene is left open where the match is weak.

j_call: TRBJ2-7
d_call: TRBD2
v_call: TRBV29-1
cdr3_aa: CSVVSGSAEQYF

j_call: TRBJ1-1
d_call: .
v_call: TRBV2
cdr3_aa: CASSESGVGSDTEAFF

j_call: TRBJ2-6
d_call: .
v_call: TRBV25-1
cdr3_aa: CASSELGGAGANVLTF

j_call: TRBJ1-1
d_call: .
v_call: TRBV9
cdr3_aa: CASSFGRNTEAFF

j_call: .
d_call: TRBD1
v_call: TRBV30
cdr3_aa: CAWSHPGQALYEQYF

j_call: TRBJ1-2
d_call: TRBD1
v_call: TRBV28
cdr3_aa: CASSGLTGGAGYGYTF

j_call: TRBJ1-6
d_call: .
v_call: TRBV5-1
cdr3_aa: CASSLGELYNSPLHF

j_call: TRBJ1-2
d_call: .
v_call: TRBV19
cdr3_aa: CASSIGGTQGLKGYTF

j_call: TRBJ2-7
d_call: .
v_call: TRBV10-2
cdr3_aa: CASSEVVSRTYEQYF

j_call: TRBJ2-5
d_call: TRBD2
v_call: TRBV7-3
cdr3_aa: CASSQGLAGGVETQYF

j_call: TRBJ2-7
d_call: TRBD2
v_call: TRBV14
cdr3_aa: CASSLGLAGAYEQYF

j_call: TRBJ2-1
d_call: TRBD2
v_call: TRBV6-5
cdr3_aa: CASSYSAGAYNEQFF

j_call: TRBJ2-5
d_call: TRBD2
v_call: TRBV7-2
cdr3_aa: CASSPGLAGLAETQYF

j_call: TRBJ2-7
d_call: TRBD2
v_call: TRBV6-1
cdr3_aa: CASSARQGGTSGRPYEQYF

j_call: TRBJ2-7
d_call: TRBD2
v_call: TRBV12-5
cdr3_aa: CASGLVLAGGSYEQYF

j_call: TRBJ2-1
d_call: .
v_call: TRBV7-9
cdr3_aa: CASSPSSGTPRGNEQFF

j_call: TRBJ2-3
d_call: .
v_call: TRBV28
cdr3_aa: CASSFSVARDTQYF

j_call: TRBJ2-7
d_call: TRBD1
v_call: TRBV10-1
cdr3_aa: CASSEGQGNKYEQYF

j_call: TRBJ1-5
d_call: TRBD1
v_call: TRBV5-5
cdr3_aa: CASTPLAPGQGGQPQHF

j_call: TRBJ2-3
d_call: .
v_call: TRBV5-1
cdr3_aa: CASSYDTSTDTQYF

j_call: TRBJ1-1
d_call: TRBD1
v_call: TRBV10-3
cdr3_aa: CAISRQGALKNTEAFF

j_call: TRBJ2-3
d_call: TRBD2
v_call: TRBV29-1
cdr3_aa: CSVEGRLADAQYF

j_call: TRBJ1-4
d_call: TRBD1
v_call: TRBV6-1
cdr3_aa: CATQTTTGSNEKLFF

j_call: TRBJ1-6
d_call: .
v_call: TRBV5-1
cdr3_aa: CASSRGDVGAIYNSPLHF

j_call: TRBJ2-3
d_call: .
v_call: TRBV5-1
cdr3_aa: CASSLSSGTDTQYF

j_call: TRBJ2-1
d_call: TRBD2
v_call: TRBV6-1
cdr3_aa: CASMGLAGVMFF

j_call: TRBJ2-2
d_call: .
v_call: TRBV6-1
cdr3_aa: CASSSTGYTGELFF

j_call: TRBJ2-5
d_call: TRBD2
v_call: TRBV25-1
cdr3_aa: CASSQRRSSGLQETQYF

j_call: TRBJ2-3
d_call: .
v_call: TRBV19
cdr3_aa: CASSISGSTDTQYF

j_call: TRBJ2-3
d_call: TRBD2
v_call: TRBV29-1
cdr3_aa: CSVGVAGGSTDTQYF

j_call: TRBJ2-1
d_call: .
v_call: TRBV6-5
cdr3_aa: CASTPQGTYNEQFF

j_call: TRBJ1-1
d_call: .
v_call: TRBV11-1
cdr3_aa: CASSLGANTEAFF

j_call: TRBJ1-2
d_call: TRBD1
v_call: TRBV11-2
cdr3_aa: CASSLDPGQDIYTF

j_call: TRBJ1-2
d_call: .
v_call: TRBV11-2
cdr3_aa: CASSLDRIPYTF

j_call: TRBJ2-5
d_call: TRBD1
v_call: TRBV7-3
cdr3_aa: CASSPETGQGGTQYF

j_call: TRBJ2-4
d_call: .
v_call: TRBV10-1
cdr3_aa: CAGRGFDIQYF

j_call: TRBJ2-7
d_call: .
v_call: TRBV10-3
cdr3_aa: CAISEYEVGQPPYEQYF

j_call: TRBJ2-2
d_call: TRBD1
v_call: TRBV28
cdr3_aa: CASSFQQGASGELFF

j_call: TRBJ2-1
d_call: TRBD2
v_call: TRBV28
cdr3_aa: CACTLAGVYNEQFF

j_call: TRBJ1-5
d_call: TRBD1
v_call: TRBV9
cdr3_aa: CASSGGTGVNQPQHF

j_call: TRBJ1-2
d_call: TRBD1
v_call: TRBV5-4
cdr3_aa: CASSPGQGEYGYTF

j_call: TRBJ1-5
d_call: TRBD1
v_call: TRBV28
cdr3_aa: CASSFDNSGQGIYQPQHF

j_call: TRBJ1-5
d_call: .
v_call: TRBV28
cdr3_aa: CASSPTGVGNQPQHF

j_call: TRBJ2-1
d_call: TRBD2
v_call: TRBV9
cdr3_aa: CASSGTSGLSRQFF

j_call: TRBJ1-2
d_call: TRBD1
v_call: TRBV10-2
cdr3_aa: CASSRQGDYGYTF

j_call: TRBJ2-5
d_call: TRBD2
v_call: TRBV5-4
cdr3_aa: CASSLARTSGRWQETQYF

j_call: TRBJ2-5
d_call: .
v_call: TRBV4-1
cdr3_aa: CASRLGTGTQETQYF

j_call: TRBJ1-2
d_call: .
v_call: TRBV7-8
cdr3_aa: CASSLAGGGYGYTF

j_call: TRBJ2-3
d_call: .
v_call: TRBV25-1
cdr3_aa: CASSEGRGYGLDTQYF

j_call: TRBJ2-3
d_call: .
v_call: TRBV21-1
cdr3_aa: CASSNWTARTTDTQYF

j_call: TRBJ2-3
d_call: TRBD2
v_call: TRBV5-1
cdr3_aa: CASSSGLVTDTQYF

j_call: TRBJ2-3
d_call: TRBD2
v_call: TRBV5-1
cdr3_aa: CASRGLAGGGDTQYF

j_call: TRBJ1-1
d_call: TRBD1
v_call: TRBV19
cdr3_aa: CASSSGTGLTEAFF

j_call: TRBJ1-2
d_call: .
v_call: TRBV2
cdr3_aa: CASTGSWDYGYTF

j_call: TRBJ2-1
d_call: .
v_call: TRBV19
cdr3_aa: CASSIWLTGGNEQFF

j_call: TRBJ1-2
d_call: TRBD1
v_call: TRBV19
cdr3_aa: CASSIASGQGADNYGYTF

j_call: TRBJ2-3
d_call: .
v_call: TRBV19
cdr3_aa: CASRRGSTDTQYF

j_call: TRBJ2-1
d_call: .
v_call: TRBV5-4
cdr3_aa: CASSLTGSPYNEQFF

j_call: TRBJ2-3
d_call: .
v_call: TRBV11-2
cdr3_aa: CASSFPRGRGSDTQYF

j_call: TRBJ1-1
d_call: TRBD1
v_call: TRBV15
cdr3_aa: CATSRVFSVVGTGGVNTEAFF